This T cell receptor (beta chain) was captured in a study of cytomegalovirus exposure and HLA in healthy donors. Points from the study as a whole: Roughly uniform sequencing depth across donors was assumed, possibly incorrectly.

In the case of this clone: Its antigen is undetermined. One end of the junction is discordant with germline, which a read error may explain.

Primers included in the PCR were 60 Vbeta and 13 Jbeta primers. Data came from immunoSEQ multiplex PCR; TCRdb stores just in-frame clones and leaves some out. The sample includes about 150,000 clones, 75% to 85% seen only once; the top ten take 13%. The sample consisted of PBMCs. The receptor was isolated from a woman aged 45-65 years in good health and CMV-seropositive.

The CDR3 nucleotides read TGTGCCTGGACCCCAGGGACTAGCGGGGGGGCCATGCTCTTC. Protein product: CAWTPGTSGGAMLF. The chain is built from TRBV30 and TRBJ2-1, with 16 bases that match TRBD2. Germline loops: CDR1 GTSNPN, CDR2 SVGIG (reference sequence). CDR3 length equals 14 residues.